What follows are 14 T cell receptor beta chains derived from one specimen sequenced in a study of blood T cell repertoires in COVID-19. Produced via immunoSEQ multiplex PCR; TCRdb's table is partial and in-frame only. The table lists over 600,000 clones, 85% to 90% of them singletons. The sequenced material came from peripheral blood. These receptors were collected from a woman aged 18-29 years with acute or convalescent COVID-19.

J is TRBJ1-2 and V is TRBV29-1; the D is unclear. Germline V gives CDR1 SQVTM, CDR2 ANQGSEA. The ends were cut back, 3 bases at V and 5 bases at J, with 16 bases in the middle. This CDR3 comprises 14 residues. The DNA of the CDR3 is TGCAGCGTTGACTCCACCAAAGACATTTATGGCTACACCTTC. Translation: CSVDSTKDIYGYTF.

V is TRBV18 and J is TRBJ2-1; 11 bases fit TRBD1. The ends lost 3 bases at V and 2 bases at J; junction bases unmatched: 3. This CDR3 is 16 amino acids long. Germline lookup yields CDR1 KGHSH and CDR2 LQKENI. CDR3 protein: CASSPGTGGTYNEQFF. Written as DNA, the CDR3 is TGTGCCAGCTCACCGGGGACAGGGGGAACCTACAATGAGCAGTTCTTC.

In DNA form, the CDR3 reads TGTGCCACGAAGGGATGCGGGGCAACAGATACGCAGTATTTT. Its protein is CATKGCGATDTQYF. V gene TRBV3-1 (or the pseudogene TRBV3-2) combines with J gene TRBJ2-3, with D possibly TRBD2 on 6 matching bases. Per germline, CDR1 LGHDT and CDR2 YNNKEL (reference sequence). Trimming removed 10 bases from V and 3 bases from J, with 17 bases in between. This CDR3 spans 14 amino acids.

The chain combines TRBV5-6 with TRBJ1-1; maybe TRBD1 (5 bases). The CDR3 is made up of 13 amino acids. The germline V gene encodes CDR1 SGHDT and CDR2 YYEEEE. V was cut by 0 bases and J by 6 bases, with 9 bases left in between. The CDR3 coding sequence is TGTGCCAGCAGCTTGGGTCGCAGGGCTGAAGCTTTCTTT. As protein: CASSLGRRAEAFF.

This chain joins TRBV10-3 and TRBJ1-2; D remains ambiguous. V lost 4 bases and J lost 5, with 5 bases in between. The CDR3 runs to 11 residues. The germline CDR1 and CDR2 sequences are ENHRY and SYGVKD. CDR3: CAISGPYGYTF. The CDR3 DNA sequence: TGTGCCATCAGTGGGCCGTATGGCTACACCTTC.

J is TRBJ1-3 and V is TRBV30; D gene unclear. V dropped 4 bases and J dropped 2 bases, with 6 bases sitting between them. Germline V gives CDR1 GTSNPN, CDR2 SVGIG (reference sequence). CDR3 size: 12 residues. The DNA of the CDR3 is TGTGCCTGGACCGAGCCTGGAAACACCATATATTTT. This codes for CAWTEPGNTIYF.

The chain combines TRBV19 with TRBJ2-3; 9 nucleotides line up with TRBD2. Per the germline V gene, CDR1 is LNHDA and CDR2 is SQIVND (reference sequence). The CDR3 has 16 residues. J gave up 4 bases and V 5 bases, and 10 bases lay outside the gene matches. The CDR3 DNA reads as TGTGCCAGTAGTTCCGGCGGCGGGGGGGCTGCAGATACGCAGTATTTT. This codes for CASSSGGGGAADTQYF.

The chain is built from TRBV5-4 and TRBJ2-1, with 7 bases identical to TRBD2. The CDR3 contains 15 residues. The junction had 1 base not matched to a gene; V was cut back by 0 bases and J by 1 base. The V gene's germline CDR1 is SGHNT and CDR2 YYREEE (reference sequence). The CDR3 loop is CASSLDSGSYNEQFF. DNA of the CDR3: TGTGCCAGCAGCTTGGATAGCGGGTCCTACAATGAGCAGTTCTTC.

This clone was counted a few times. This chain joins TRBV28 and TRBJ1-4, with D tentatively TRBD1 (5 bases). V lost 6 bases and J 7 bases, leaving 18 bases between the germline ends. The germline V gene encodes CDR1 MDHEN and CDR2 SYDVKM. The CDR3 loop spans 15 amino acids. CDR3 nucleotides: TGTGCCAGCAGCCGCGGGGGGGGACCGAGTGAAAAACTGTTTTTT. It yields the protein CASSRGGGPSEKLFF.

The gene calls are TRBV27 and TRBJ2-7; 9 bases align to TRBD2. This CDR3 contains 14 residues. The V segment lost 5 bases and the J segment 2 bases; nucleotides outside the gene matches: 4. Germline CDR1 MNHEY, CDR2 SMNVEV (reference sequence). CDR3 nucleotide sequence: TGTGCCAGCAGTAGCGGGGGGATCACCTACGAGCAGTACTTC. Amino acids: CASSSGGITYEQYF.

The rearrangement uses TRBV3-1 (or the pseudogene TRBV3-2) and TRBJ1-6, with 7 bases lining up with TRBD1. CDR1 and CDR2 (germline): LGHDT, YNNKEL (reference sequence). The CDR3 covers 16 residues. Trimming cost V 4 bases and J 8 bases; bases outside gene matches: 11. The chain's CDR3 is CASSLRQGYRDSPLHF. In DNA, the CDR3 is TGTGCCAGCAGCCTAAGACAGGGATACCGGGATTCACCCCTCCACTTT.

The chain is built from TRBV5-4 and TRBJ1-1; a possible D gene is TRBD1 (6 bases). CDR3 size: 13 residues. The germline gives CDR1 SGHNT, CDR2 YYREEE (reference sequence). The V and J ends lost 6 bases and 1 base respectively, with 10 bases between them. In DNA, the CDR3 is TGTGCCAGCATGGGGGGGCCGAACACTGAAGCTTTCTTT. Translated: CASMGGPNTEAFF.

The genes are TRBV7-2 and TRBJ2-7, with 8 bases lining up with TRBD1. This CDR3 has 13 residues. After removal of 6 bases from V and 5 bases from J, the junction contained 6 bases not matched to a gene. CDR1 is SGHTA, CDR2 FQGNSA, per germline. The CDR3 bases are TGTGCCAGCAGGATTACAGGGGGACACGAGCAGTACTTC. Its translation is CASRITGGHEQYF.

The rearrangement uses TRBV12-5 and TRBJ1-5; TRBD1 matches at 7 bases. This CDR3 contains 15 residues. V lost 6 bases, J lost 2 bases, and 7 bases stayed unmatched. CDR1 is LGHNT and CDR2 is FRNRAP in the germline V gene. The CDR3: CASGGEGAGNQPQHF. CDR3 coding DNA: TGTGCTAGTGGCGGTGAGGGGGCGGGCAATCAGCCCCAGCATTTT.